The 21 T cell receptor beta chains presented below share a single source sample, sequenced in a study of response to subunit inactivated influenza vaccine listed by TCRdb under 2018. The library was built by means of RT-PCR. Sequencing relied on an Illumina HiSeq 2500. TCRdb reran the public reads through fastp at Q25 and MiXCR, keeping productive beta chains. Here each entry gathers all rows of one CDR3 protein and keeps the most common genes and DNA. The sample data list over 150,000 distinct CDR3 sequences, and roughly an eighth of these were observed just once. The top ten constitute approximately 25% of the sample. The sequenced sample was CD8+ T cells sorted from PBMCs, obtained 5 to 6 days after vaccination. Receptors were obtained from a man over 45 who received an inactivated influenza vaccine. Donor details come from another sample of the same person, matched by shared clones.

The chain employs TRBV20-1 and TRBJ1-1, with 9 bases fitting TRBD1. V was clipped by 4 bases and J by 6 bases; unmatched bases: 9. The V gene's germline CDR1 is DFQATT and CDR2 SNEGSKA (reference sequence). The CDR3 loop spans 14 amino acids. The CDR3 DNA follows: TGCAGTGCTATTTTGGGACAGGGTTTTCCTGAAGCTTTCTTT. Its translation is CSAILGQGFPEAFF.

This clonotype was detected only a few times. The rearrangement uses TRBV27 and TRBJ2-1; D remains unclear. This CDR3 has 14 residues. V was clipped by 6 bases and J by 4 bases, with 13 bases between them. In germline, CDR1 is MNHEY, CDR2 SMNVEV (reference sequence). The CDR3 loop reads CASRLSHWYNEQFF. The CDR3 region has the DNA TGTGCCAGCAGGCTCTCTCACTGGTACAATGAGCAGTTCTTC.

This clonotype was detected many times. The chain couples TRBV4-3 to TRBJ2-5; the D is unclear. CDR1 is LGHNA, CDR2 YSLEER, per germline. The CDR3 spans 11 residues. Trimming took off 0 bases at V and 4 bases at J, with 0 bases between the two ends. CDR3 loop: CASSQEETQYF. Written as DNA, the CDR3 is TGCGCCAGCAGCCAAGAAGAGACCCAGTACTTC.

This clonotype was counted at least ten times. The V gene is TRBV5-1, the J gene TRBJ2-1; 9 bases fit TRBD1. Trimming took 2 bases from V and 7 from J; bases not matched to a gene: 7. This CDR3 has 15 amino acids. CDR1 is SGHRS, CDR2 YFSETQ, per germline. The CDR3 bases are TGCGCCAGCAGCTTAACCGGGACAGGGAGGAATGAGCAGTTCTTC. Encoded protein: CASSLTGTGRNEQFF.

In its sample, this clonotype was seen a few times. J is TRBJ2-5 and V is TRBV28; TRBD2 matches at 8 bases. This CDR3 has 15 residues. CDR1 and CDR2 (germline): MDHEN, SYDVKM. Trimming removed 3 bases from V and 5 bases from J; junction bases left unmatched: 8. The CDR3 sequence: CASSLAQRGFETQYF. CDR3 in DNA: TGTGCCAGCAGTTTGGCCCAGCGGGGGTTTGAGACCCAGTACTTC.

This chain joins TRBV9 and TRBJ2-1, with 10 bases lining up with TRBD1. The CDR3 totals 20 residues. The V and J ends lost 3 bases and 0 bases, in that order; junction bases with no gene match: 15. Germline V lookup: CDR1 SGDLS, CDR2 YYNGEE. The CDR3 DNA sequence: TGTGCCAGCAGCGGACAGGGGGCTGAGACTAGCCTGAGCTCCTACAATGAGCAGTTCTTC. Protein product: CASSGQGAETSLSSYNEQFF. The full variable domain, its missing parts supplied by reference TRBV9 and TRBJ2-1, is DSGVTQTPKHLITATGQRVTLRCSPRSGDLSVYWYQQSLDQGLQFLIQYYNGEERAKGNILERFSAQQFPDLHSELNLSSLELGDSALYFCASSGQGAETSLSSYNEQFFGPGTRLTVL.

Here the CDR3 DNA reads TGTGCCAGCAGCTTATTGCACGCTGCCTCCACAGATACGCAGTATTTT. This translates into CASSLLHAASTDTQYF. V is TRBV11-2 and J is TRBJ2-3; D unclear. The CDR3 length is 16 residues. Trimming removed 2 bases at V and 2 bases at J, with 14 bases between. CDR1 and CDR2 from the germline V gene are SGHAT and FQNNGV.

This clonotype has just a few counts. The chain couples TRBV3-1 to TRBJ1-4, with 9 bases fitting TRBD1. Germline assignment: CDR1 LGHDT and CDR2 YNNKEL (reference sequence). After removal of 0 bases from V and 1 base from J, the junction contained 9 bases not matched to a gene. This CDR3 contains 19 residues. The CDR3 loop reads CASSQDWDREWGTNEKLFF. CDR3 nucleotide sequence: TGTGCCAGCAGCCAAGATTGGGACAGGGAGTGGGGAACTAATGAAAAACTGTTTTTT.

The chain joins TRBV28 to TRBJ2-7; 8 positions agree with TRBD1. The CDR3 runs 15 residues. V was clipped by 1 base and J by 2 bases; unmatched bases: 4. The germline V gene encodes CDR1 MDHEN and CDR2 SYDVKM. The CDR3 nucleotides read TGTGCCAGCAGTTTATTCCAGGGGGCCGCCTACGAGCAGTACTTC. Translated: CASSLFQGAAYEQYF.

The chain uses TRBV7-2 and TRBJ2-5; TRBD1 might be the D (5 bases). Germline-derived CDR1 and CDR2 are SGHTA and FQGNSA. The CDR3 loop spans 15 amino acids. Trimming stripped 5 bases from V and 3 bases from J, with 16 bases between. The CDR3 reads CASSHLTVDEETQYF. The CDR3 bases are TGTGCCAGCAGCCATTTGACAGTGGATGAAGAGACCCAGTACTTC.

This clonotype was observed a few times. Here the CDR3 DNA reads TGTGCCAGCAGTTACGCAGGGGAAAGGACTGAAGCTTTCTTT. It encodes CASSYAGERTEAFF. This chain connects TRBV6-5 to TRBJ1-1, with D possibly being TRBD1 (6 bases). The V gene lost 2 bases and the J gene lost 5 bases, with 12 bases spanning the gap. CDR1 and CDR2 (germline): MNHEY, SVGAGI. This CDR3 comprises 14 residues.

This chain connects TRBV2 to TRBJ2-3; no clear D. Trimming took 2 bases from V and 2 from J, leaving 5 bases between them. CDR3 size: 13 residues. Germline loops: CDR1 SNHLY, CDR2 FYNNEI. CDR3 region: CASSEHATDTQYF. CDR3 in DNA: TGTGCCAGCAGTGAACACGCCACAGATACGCAGTATTTT.

This clonotype has at least ten counts. The chain recombines TRBV12-3 or TRBV12-4 with TRBJ1-2, with D unresolved. Trimming removed 0 bases at V and 1 base at J, with 0 bases between. This CDR3 is 12 amino acids long. DNA of the CDR3: TGTGCCAGCAGTTTAGCTAACTATGGCTACACCTTC. Translating gives CASSLANYGYTF.

This clonotype occurred once. The rearrangement uses TRBV19 and TRBJ1-2, with 7 bases matching TRBD1. This CDR3 has 13 residues. Germline-derived CDR1 and CDR2 are LNHDA and SQIVND (reference sequence). Germline trimming cut 11 bases from V and 5 bases from J; bases unmatched to any gene: 11. The CDR3 sequence is CAVVGGVNYGYTF. CDR3 nucleotide sequence: TGTGCCGTCGTAGGGGGCGTTAATTATGGCTACACCTTC.

This clonotype was recorded at least ten times. The V call is TRBV20-1, the J call TRBJ2-7; D ambiguous. Germline V lookup: CDR1 DFQATT, CDR2 SNEGSKA (reference sequence). The CDR3 extends over 15 amino acids. The V end was cut by 0 bases, the J end by 3 bases, with 15 bases between. CDR3 sequence: CSARDISGPDYEQYF. In DNA form, the CDR3 reads TGCAGTGCTAGAGATATATCAGGACCCGACTACGAGCAGTACTTC.

The sample holds a few counts of this clonotype. The J gene is TRBJ2-3, the V gene TRBV7-3; 8 nucleotides match TRBD2. V trimming: 2 bases; J trimming: 6 bases; junction bases outside the gene matches: 4. This CDR3 is 14 amino acids long. Germline lookup yields CDR1 SGHTA and CDR2 FQGTGA. In DNA, the CDR3 is TGTGCCAGCAGCTTATTGGCTAGCGGGGATACGCAGTATTTT. Encoded protein: CASSLLASGDTQYF.

The chain recombines TRBV7-6 with TRBJ2-1; D ambiguous. V lost 0 bases and J lost 6, with 12 bases in between. The germline V gene encodes CDR1 SGHVS and CDR2 FNYEAQ. This CDR3 has 15 residues. The chain's CDR3 is CASSLAPGPFNEQFF. In DNA form, the CDR3 reads TGTGCCAGCAGCTTAGCCCCCGGGCCGTTCAATGAGCAGTTCTTC.

This chain links TRBV5-1 with TRBJ1-4, with D perhaps TRBD1 (5 bases). The CDR3 runs 15 residues. Germline CDR1 SGHRS, CDR2 YFSETQ. Trimming shortened V by 0 bases and J by 6 bases, and 12 bases separated the two germline ends. The CDR3 here is CASSLEGTAHEKLFF. The CDR3 DNA is TGCGCCAGCAGCTTGGAGGGGACGGCCCATGAAAAACTGTTTTTT.

This clonotype was picked up a small number of times. The chain couples TRBV7-6 to TRBJ2-7; TRBD1 agrees at 7 bases. V lost 1 base and J lost 2; bases outside the gene matches: 8. CDR1 and CDR2 (germline): SGHVS, FNYEAQ. This CDR3 spans 16 amino acids. CDR3 coding DNA: TGTGCCAGCAGCTTAGTGGCCGGGACAGAGACCTACGAGCAGTACTTC. Protein: CASSLVAGTETYEQYF. Full variable domain (missing parts from reference TRBV7-6 and TRBJ2-7): GAGVSQSPRYKVTKRGQDVALRCDPISGHVSLYWYRQALGQGPEFLTYFNYEAQQDKSGLPNDRFSAERPEGSISTLTIQRTEQRDSAMYRCASSLVAGTETYEQYFGPGTRLTVT.

The chain carries TRBV7-9 and TRBJ2-2; no firm D call. Trimming pared 8 bases from V and 2 bases from J, leaving 12 bases between. CDR1 is SEHNR, CDR2 FQNEAQ, per germline (reference sequence). The CDR3 consists of 14 residues. The CDR3 DNA is TGTGCCAGCGCCACATACGTAAACACCGGGGAGCTGTTTTTT. It specifies CASATYVNTGELFF.

This clonotype was seen once. The rearrangement joins TRBV21-1 to TRBJ2-7; the table assigns TRBD1, which was not confirmed against the DNA. TRBV21-1 is shown as a pseudogene. The CDR3 runs to 13 residues. CDR3 sequence: CASSRGAGDEQYF. The CDR3 DNA sequence: TGCGCCAGCAGCAGGGGGGCTGGAGACGAGCAGTACTTC.